The 8 T cell receptor beta chains presented below share a single source sample, sequenced in a study of blood T cell repertoires in COVID-19. Clones were read by immunoSEQ multiplex PCR, and TCRdb kept only the in-frame ones, dropping some. The sample includes some 80,000 clones, roughly 80% seen only once; the top ten take about 18%. Sequenced: peripheral blood. The source is a man at least 80 years old with active or convalescent COVID-19.

The chain links TRBV4-1 to TRBJ2-1; 8 nucleotides agree with TRBD2. V trimming: 0 bases; J trimming: 8 bases; junction bases outside the gene matches: 12. This CDR3 is 17 amino acids long. CDR1 is MGHRA, CDR2 YSYEKL, per germline. CDR3 region: CASSQELGAGGFHEQFF. For the CDR3, the DNA is TGCGCCAGCAGCCAAGAACTGGGGGCGGGGGGTTTCCATGAGCAGTTCTTC.

This chain joins TRBV5-1 and TRBJ1-4, with D possibly matching TRBD1 (5 bases). CDR3 length equals 16 residues. Germline V gene data show CDR1 as SGHRS and CDR2 as YFSETQ. Trimming took 7 bases from V and 2 from J, leaving 18 bases between them. CDR3 bases: TGCGCCAGCGCAGAAGTCGGGGGACCGACTAATGAAAAACTGTTTTTT. Amino acids: CASAEVGGPTNEKLFF. Supplemented by reference TRBV5-1 and TRBJ1-4, the full variable domain reads KAGVTQTPRYLIKTRGQQVTLSCSPISGHRSVSWYQQTPGQGLQFLFEYFSETQRNKGNFPGRFSGRQFSNSRSEMNVSTLELGDSALYLCASAEVGGPTNEKLFFGSGTQLSVL.

V is TRBV19 and J is TRBJ1-4; possibly TRBD1 for D (6 bases). Germline V CDR1 and CDR2: LNHDA, SQIVND (reference sequence). The CDR3 loop spans 15 amino acids. V was shortened by 5 bases and J by 4 bases, with 14 bases between the two germline ends. In nucleotides, the CDR3 is TGTGCCAGTAGTGGAGGGGAGGGGGGTAATGAAAAACTGTTTTTT. Its protein is CASSGGEGGNEKLFF.

This rearrangement joins TRBV2 to TRBJ1-1; TRBD1 aligns across 7 bases. With 5 bases clipped from V and 0 bases from J, the junction kept 6 bases outside the gene matches. The CDR3 loop spans 15 amino acids. Germline values: CDR1 SNHLY, CDR2 FYNNEI. CDR3 in amino acids: CASSNPGQMNTEAFF. CDR3 coding DNA: TGTGCCAGCAGTAACCCGGGACAGATGAACACTGAAGCTTTCTTT.

The chain joins TRBV5-1 to TRBJ2-3, with 8 bases lining up with TRBD2. Per germline, CDR1 SGHRS and CDR2 YFSETQ. The CDR3 has 15 amino acids. The V gene end was trimmed by 6 bases and the J gene end by 0 bases; junction bases not matched to a gene: 6. The CDR3 region has the DNA TGCGCCAGCACAACTAGCGGCCCTAGCACAGATACGCAGTATTTT. It is translated as CASTTSGPSTDTQYF.

The V call is TRBV21-1, the J call TRBJ2-7; the D segment call TRBD1 is taken from the table without a DNA check. TRBV21-1 is deemed a pseudogene. The CDR3 is made up of 15 amino acids. The CDR3 DNA follows: TGTGCCAGCAGCACAAGGCAGGGATGGGCCTACGAGCAGTACGTC. The encoded protein is CASSTRQGWAYEQYV.

The chain has TRBV2 and TRBJ1-3; D call uncertain. V was cut by 2 bases and J by 1 base, with 6 bases left in between. This CDR3 contains 14 residues. Germline V gene sequence: CDR1 SNHLY, CDR2 FYNNEI. This CDR3 reads CASSEPRSGNTIYF. In DNA, the CDR3 is TGTGCCAGCAGTGAACCACGGTCTGGAAACACCATATATTTT.

This chain connects TRBV30 to TRBJ1-6; D is unclear. The germline V and J ends were trimmed by 1 base and 3 bases, with 4 bases remaining between them. CDR1 is GTSNPN and CDR2 is SVGIG in the germline V gene (reference sequence). This CDR3 is built from 13 residues. Written as DNA, the CDR3 is TGTGCCTGGAGTGCTAACTATAATTCACCCCTCCACTTT. Translating it yields CAWSANYNSPLHF.